The clone carrying this T cell receptor beta chain was seen repeatedly, ten times or more. The entry originates in a study of T cells after yellow fever vaccination. TCRdb analysed the 5' RACE reads with MiXCR anew, one entry per CDR3 protein. The table has about 45,000 distinct CDR3 sequences, roughly 7% seen once. The sequence was collected from a man aged 30-40 years who received the YFV17D yellow fever vaccine. The sequenced sample was CD8+ T cells not binding an NS4B(214-222) dextramer, sorted from PBMCs, obtained 45 days after the yellow fever booster vaccination.

This CDR3 is CASSYSGKVNTGELFF. The CDR3 coding sequence is TGTGCCAGCAGCTATAGCGGGAAGGTGAACACCGGGGAGCTGTTTTTT. The chain has TRBV7-9 and TRBJ2-2, with TRBD2 matching over 8 bases. Germline CDR1 is SEHNR and CDR2 is FQNEAQ (reference sequence). Trimming removed 4 bases from V and 1 base from J; junction bases left unmatched: 5. The CDR3 has 16 amino acids.